This T cell receptor (beta chain) was observed in a study of CD4 and CD8 cells across lung adenocarcinoma regions. Germline V lookup: CDR1 MNHNS, CDR2 SASEGT. The CDR3 has 17 residues. Trimming at V came to 1 base and at J to 4 bases, leaving 7 bases not matched to a gene. Via MiXCR, TCRdb re-called the PCR reads, giving one row per CDR3 protein. The sample records some 19,000 distinct CDR3 sequences, approximately 54% being singletons. The patients had localized lung adenocarcinoma, a non-small cell subtype. Specimen: CD8+ T cells from the center of a lung tumor. The receptor was isolated from a female donor with lung adenocarcinoma. The CD4 and CD8 labels of this study may be unreliable. V gene TRBV6-1 combines with J gene TRBJ2-1; 10 bases are shared with TRBD2. CDR3 amino acids: CASSEGLAGGFYNEQFF. The CDR3 region has the DNA TGTGCCAGCAGTGAAGGTTTAGCGGGGGGTTTTTACAATGAGCAGTTCTTC.